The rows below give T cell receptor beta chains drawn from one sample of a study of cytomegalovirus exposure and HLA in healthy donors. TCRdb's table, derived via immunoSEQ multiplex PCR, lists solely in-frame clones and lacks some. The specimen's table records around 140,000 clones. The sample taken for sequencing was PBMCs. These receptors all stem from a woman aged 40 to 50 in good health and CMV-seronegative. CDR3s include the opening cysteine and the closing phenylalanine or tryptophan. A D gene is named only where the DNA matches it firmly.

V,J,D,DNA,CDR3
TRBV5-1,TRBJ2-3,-,TGCGCCAGCAGCTCACGAAGGGGCGGGGACACAGATACGCAGTATTTT,CASSSRRGGDTDTQYF
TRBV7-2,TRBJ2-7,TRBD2,TGTGCCAGCAGCTCCCTAGCGGGGAGCTACGAGCAGTACTTC,CASSSLAGSYEQYF
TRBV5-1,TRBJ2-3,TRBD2,TGCGCCAGCAGCTTGGGACTAGCGGGGGGGCGCTCCACAGATACGCAGTATTTT,CASSLGLAGGRSTDTQYF
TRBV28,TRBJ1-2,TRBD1,TGTGCCAGCAGTTTTCCAGACAGGGGGCTGAACTATGGCTACACCTTC,CASSFPDRGLNYGYTF
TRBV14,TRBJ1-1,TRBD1,TGTGCCAGCAGCCTTGACAGGGGTGGCACTGAAGCTTTCTTT,CASSLDRGGTEAFF
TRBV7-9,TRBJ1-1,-,TGTGCCAGCAGCTCGATTCGGGACACTGAAGCTTTCTTT,CASSSIRDTEAFF
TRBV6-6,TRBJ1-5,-,TGTGCCAGCAGTTCCCCCACTGACATTCAGCCCCAGCATTTT,CASSSPTDIQPQHF
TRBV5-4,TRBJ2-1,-,TGTGCCAGCAGCTTGGAGAGGGTCGGCGAGCAGTTCTTC,CASSLERVGEQFF
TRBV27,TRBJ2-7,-,TGTGCCAGCAGTTTAAACCGGGACACCTACGAGCAGTACTTC,CASSLNRDTYEQYF
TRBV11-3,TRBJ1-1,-,TGTGCCAGCACCCCGGACAGAAGGAACACTGAAGCTTTCTTT,CASTPDRRNTEAFF
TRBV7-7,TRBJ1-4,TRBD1,TGTGCTAGCAGCCCCACAGGGGGGAGGGAAAAACTGTTTTTT,CASSPTGGREKLFF
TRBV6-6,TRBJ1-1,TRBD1,TGTGCCAGCAGCCAACCTTGGACAGGGATGACTGAAGCTTTCTTT,CASSQPWTGMTEAFF
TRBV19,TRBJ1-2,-,TGTGCCAGTAGGGAACGGAGGAGCTATGGCTACACCTTC,CASRERRSYGYTF
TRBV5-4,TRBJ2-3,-,TGTGCCAGCAGCGGGCAGGGGTTCACAGATACGCAGTATTTT,CASSGQGFTDTQYF
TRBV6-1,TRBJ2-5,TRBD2,TGTGCCAGCACCTTACTAGCGGGGGGGAAAGAGACCCAGTACTTC,CASTLLAGGKETQYF
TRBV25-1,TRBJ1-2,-,TGTGCCAGCAGTGAATACCCAGCGGGGCCGAACTATGGCTACACCTTC,CASSEYPAGPNYGYTF
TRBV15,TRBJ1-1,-,TGTGCCACCAGCAGAGGAGGCGAGAACACTGAAGCTTTCTTT,CATSRGGENTEAFF
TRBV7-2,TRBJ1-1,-,TGTGCCAGCAGCTCCCTACCCTCAACTGAAGCTTTCTTT,CASSSLPSTEAFF
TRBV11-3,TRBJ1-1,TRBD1,TGTGCCAGCAGCTTAACAGGGGGTAAGACTGAAGCTTTCTTT,CASSLTGGKTEAFF
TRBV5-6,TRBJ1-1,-,TGTGCCAGCAGCTTGCAAGCGATTGAAGCTTTCTTT,CASSLQAIEAFF
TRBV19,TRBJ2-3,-,TGTGCCAGTAGTAATCGAGGATTTTGGACAGATACGCAGTATTTT,CASSNRGFWTDTQYF
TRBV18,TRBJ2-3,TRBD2,TGTGCCAGCTCACCGGCTAGCGGGGCGGTAGATACGCAGTATTTT,CASSPASGAVDTQYF
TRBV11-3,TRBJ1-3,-,TGTGCCAGCAGCTTAGATGGCATCAACACCATATATTTT,CASSLDGINTIYF
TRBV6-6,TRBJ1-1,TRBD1,TGTGCCAGCAGCAGGGACAGCACCGAAGCTTTCTTT,CASSRDSTEAFF
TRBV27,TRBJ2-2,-,TGTGCCAGCTCGATCACCTTGGACCGGACTTTCGCGAACACCGGGGAGCTGTTTTTT,CASSITLDRTFANTGELFF
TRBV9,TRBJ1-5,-,TGTGCCAGCAGCGCCCGCCCGGATCAGCCCCAGCATTTT,CASSARPDQPQHF
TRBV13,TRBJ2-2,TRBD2,TGTGCCAGCAGTCAACCGGGACTAGCGGGGGGCCCCGCGGAGCTGTTTTTT,CASSQPGLAGGPAELFF